This T cell receptor (gamma chain) was documented in a study of Vδ1+ human thymocytes. The study's findings and limits: In the thymus, TRG and TRD repertoires looked highly polyclonal with Gaussian CDR3 lengths.

Notes on this clone: Antigen specificity is unknown.

The CDR3 has 12 amino acids. Germline CDR1 is VTNTFY and CDR2 is YDVSTARD (reference sequence). V shed 0 bases and J 13 bases; nucleotides not matched to a gene: 9. The template was reverse-transcribed extracted RNA. Multiplex PCR used pooled V-gene forward primers and a constant-region reverse primer to amplify CDR3s. TCRdb called clones from the multiplex PCR reads again using CATT. Altogether over 25,000 gamma-chain clones are present, around 18% being singletons, with the ten largest covering roughly 1.9%. The chain is built from TRGV3 and TRGJ1 or TRGJ2. This TCR derives from a boy under three years old who had congenital heart surgery. Sequencing was performed on Vdelta1+ gamma-delta thymocytes from the thymus. Subset described: FACS-sorted CD3+ TCRalphabeta- TCRVdelta1+ TCRVdelta2- thymocytes. CDR3 region: CATWDRRCGKLF. The CDR3 DNA reads as TGTGCCACCTGGGACAGGCGTTGTGGAAAACTCTTT.